This T cell receptor beta chain was captured by sequencing in a study of blood T cell repertoires in COVID-19. The overall study: From the United States, Italy and Spain came samples of acute and convalescent COVID-19. PBMCs, B-cell-depleted T cells, or T cells were the source of the cDNA or gDNA that made up the material.

Original analysis: Nucleated cell counts were estimated from reference gene primer amplification. Profiled with immunoSEQ multiplex PCR; TCRdb holds only in-frame clones, not every one. That table gives V, J and clone size, and the DNA gave D and trimming. The profile shows under 130,000 clones, around 90% of them singletons. Germline V gives CDR1 LGHDT, CDR2 YNNKEL (reference sequence). The trim removed 2 bases at V and 4 bases at J, leaving 3 bases unmatched. The CDR3 has 14 residues. Sequences were obtained from peripheral blood. The chain has TRBV3-1 (or the pseudogene TRBV3-2) and TRBJ2-5; 8 bases are a match to TRBD2. This clonotype was obtained from a human donor in a cohort sampled during active COVID-19. The CDR3: CASSQRRGGETQYF. DNA for the CDR3: TGTGCCAGCAGCCAAAGACGGGGGGGAGAGACCCAGTACTTC.